This record looks at one T cell receptor (beta chain) sequence and its context. The antigen is unknown. This record comes from a study of T cell repertoires in cytomegalovirus infection. Study context: In public TCR beta signatures, there were indications of both CMV infection and matching HLA type. Study results and limitations: Clonotype analysis showed dominance of the ex vivo response by HLA-C-restricted CMV-specific TCR beta clonotypes.

One entry per CDR3 protein results from TCRdb running MiXCR on the reads. This table holds approximately 550,000 distinct CDR3 sequences, approximately 15% found once. The CDR3 is made up of 14 amino acids. V was pared by 2 bases and J by 1 base, with 7 bases between. The germline V gene has CDR1 SGHKS and CDR2 YYEKEE (reference sequence). Sequencing was done on a sample of CD8+ T cells from PBMCs. V and J are TRBV5-5 and TRBJ1-5; D is undetermined. This clonotype originated in a human donor in good health (CMV status not recorded). Some clones in this sample may be carry-over from other donors' samples. The CDR3 nucleotides read TGTGCCAGCAGCTTAAAACGGAGCAATCAGCCCCAGCATTTT. The encoded protein is CASSLKRSNQPQHF.